Sequencing of this TCR beta chain was carried out in a study of vaccination and CD4 T cells after COVID-19. Study-level information: Convalescent donors: six male, four female; seven Caucasian, two Asian, one multiracial, two Hispanic. Each enrolled participant received a two-dose regimen of either BNT162b2 or mRNA-1273 vaccine.

As concerns this clonotype: Its matching antigen is unknown.

Study results and limitations: Reactive clone data from convalescent patients indicated a median of about 86% appearing only post-vaccination.

Treatment of the sample: roughly nine-day PBMC culture with coronavirus spike peptide pools or control peptides (ViraFEST assay). The Oncomine TCR Beta short-read assay was applied to DNA of cultured CD4+ T cells. It was cultured CD4+ T cells from which genomic DNA was extracted. A single record per CDR3 protein comes from TCRdb applying MiXCR to the PCR reads. Altogether approximately 26,000 distinct CDR3 sequences are present, under 70% being singletons, with the ten largest covering under 6.5%. CDR1 is DFQATT, CDR2 SNEGSKA, per germline (reference sequence). The length of the CDR3 is 13 residues. V was trimmed by 0 bases and J by 9 bases, leaving 11 bases between them.

The gene calls are TRBV20-1 and TRBJ2-2; D remains ambiguous. The source is a human donor who had recovered from COVID-19. Source material: CD4+ T cells from blood, cultured in vitro. CDR3 bases: TGCAGTGCTAGAGATAACTCGGAGAGGGAGCTGTTTTTT. It yields the protein CSARDNSERELFF.